The clone carrying this TCR beta chain occurred a few times. Its antigen is unknown. Germline assignment: CDR1 MNHNY and CDR2 SVGAGI (reference sequence). This CDR3 has 12 amino acids. Trimming removed 5 bases from V and 9 bases from J, with 13 bases in between. This sample is part of a study of memory CD4+ T cells and cytomegalovirus serostatus. Study-wide context: Of the healthy Belgian adults, 9 were CMV seropositive and 20 to 30 seronegative. Study-wide results and limits: The CMV-associated TCR signature appears largely within the CD4+ memory repertoire.

Single viable CD3+CD4+CD8-CD45RO+ cells were sorted as the memory CD4+ T cells. Total CD4+ T cells were enriched by CD4 positive selection. The authors' processing: After removing out-of-frame reads, 2.3 million or so distinct TCRbeta sequences remained. The assay was immunoSEQ multiplex PCR, and TCRdb's table has in-frame clones only and misses some. V and J calls and clone size follow that table, whereas D and trimming were derived from the DNA. The sample consists of 80,000 to 100,000 clones, under 90% of them appearing once. This receptor was taken from an adult in good health and CMV-seropositive. Sequenced input: memory CD4+ T cells from blood. The chain recombines TRBV6-6 with TRBJ1-2; D may be TRBD1 (6 bases). DNA for the CDR3: TGTGCCAGCAGTAAACAGACAGGAAGCTACACCTTC. Translation gives CASSKQTGSYTF.